Each of the 26 T cell receptor beta chains below was sequenced from the same sample in a study of shared clonotypes between healthy human individuals. CD45RO-negative cells were positively selected for CCR7, leaving out terminally differentiated effector memory CD45RA+ cells. The table came from immunoSEQ multiplex PCR; TCRdb's copy has only in-frame clones and leaves some out. Of around 2.1 million clones detected, approximately 94% appear once; the ten largest clones hold over 1.5%. The sequenced material came from naive CD8+ T cells from PBMCs. The receptors here all came from a man younger than 35 in good health. Some clones in this sample may be carry-over from other donors' samples.

This sequence joins TRBV9 and TRBJ2-5; D gene uncertain. CDR3 length equals 15 residues. Trimming removed 0 bases at V and 2 bases at J, with 11 bases between. Germline loops: CDR1 SGDLS, CDR2 YYNGEE. The CDR3 coding sequence is TGTGCCAGCAGCGTAGGGGGTACGATGCAAGAGACCCAGTACTTC. Translating gives CASSVGGTMQETQYF.

The chain combines TRBV18 with TRBJ1-3; D possibly corresponds to TRBD1 (5 bases). CDR1 is KGHSH and CDR2 is LQKENI in the germline V gene. The CDR3 runs 16 residues. V dropped 7 bases and J dropped 2 bases, with 18 bases sitting between them. CDR3 DNA sequence: TGTGCCAGCTTACAGGAGGCAGGTCGGACTGGAAACACCATATATTTT. It translates to CASLQEAGRTGNTIYF.

The genes are TRBV6-6 and TRBJ2-7; tentative D call: TRBD1 (5 bases). The V gene's germline CDR1 is MNHNY and CDR2 SVGAGI (reference sequence). The CDR3 totals 16 residues. The V end was cut by 10 bases, the J end by 3 bases, with 25 bases between. The CDR3 spells CATSPQGIGKHYEQYF. In DNA, the CDR3 is TGTGCCACAAGCCCTCAGGGAATCGGAAAACACTACGAGCAGTACTTC.

This clone was detected only once. This chain joins TRBV5-1 and TRBJ2-7, with D perhaps matching TRBD1 (5 bases). CDR3 size: 14 residues. V was shortened by 3 bases and J by 2 bases, with 12 bases between the two germline ends. CDR1 is SGHRS and CDR2 is YFSETQ in the germline V gene. The CDR3 DNA reads as TGCGCCAGCAGCTCTAGGGGAAAGCCCTACGAGCAGTACTTC. Its protein product is CASSSRGKPYEQYF.

CDR3 amino acids: CASSLTAGQETQYF. The CDR3 DNA sequence: TGTGCCAGCAGCTTAACGGCAGGCCAAGAGACCCAGTACTTC. The chain is built from TRBV7-3 and TRBJ2-5, with unresolved D. The V and J ends lost 0 bases and 1 base respectively, with 6 bases between them. Germline assignment: CDR1 SGHTA and CDR2 FQGTGA. There are 14 residues in the CDR3.

The chain employs TRBV27 and TRBJ2-7; TRBD1 might be the D (8 bases). Trimming took 3 bases from V and 5 from J, leaving 23 bases between them. The CDR3 is made up of 17 amino acids. Looked up from germline, CDR1 is MNHEY and CDR2 is SMNVEV (reference sequence). The CDR3 bases are TGTGCCAGCAGTTTGGGGGAGGGTGCAGGGGGCGTTCACGAGCAGTACTTC. Protein sequence: CASSLGEGAGGVHEQYF.

In its sample, this clone was seen once. The chain combines TRBV28 with TRBJ1-6; 9 nucleotides line up with TRBD1. The CDR3 extends over 15 amino acids. The V gene end was trimmed by 3 bases and the J gene end by 9 bases; junction bases not matched to a gene: 6. Germline V gene sequence: CDR1 MDHEN, CDR2 SYDVKM. This chain's CDR3 is CASSLIDRGSSPLHF. In DNA form, the CDR3 reads TGTGCCAGCAGTTTGATCGACAGGGGGAGTTCACCCCTCCACTTT.

DNA of the CDR3: TGTGCCAGCAGCTTGCCGTCGGGCGGGAGTTTCTACGAGCAGTACTTC. Its protein is CASSLPSGGSFYEQYF. The chain employs TRBV7-9 and TRBJ2-7; 7 nucleotides match TRBD2. In germline, CDR1 is SEHNR, CDR2 FQNEAQ (reference sequence). This CDR3 spans 16 amino acids. The J segment lost 3 bases and the V segment lost 3 bases, leaving 11 bases of the junction unmatched.

V and J are TRBV6-5 and TRBJ2-1; TRBD2 might be the D (5 bases). CDR3 size: 14 residues. The germline V gene has CDR1 MNHEY and CDR2 SVGAGI. Deletions cut 8 bases from V and 10 bases from J, with 21 bases between. The CDR3 DNA sequence: TGTGCCAGCGCGGGCCGGGTGGGGTCAGAGGAGCAGTTCTTC. Its protein is CASAGRVGSEEQFF.

A remark on this clone: This sample also contains other DNA sequences that code for the same CDR3. J is TRBJ1-1 and V is TRBV4-1; D is ambiguous. This CDR3 is 13 amino acids long. CDR1 and CDR2 (germline): MGHRA, YSYEKL. V gave up 1 base and J gave up 3 bases, with 6 bases separating them. CDR3 loop: CASSQVGDTEAFF. Here the CDR3 DNA reads TGCGCCAGCAGCCAAGTCGGGGACACTGAAGCTTTCTTT.

This clone was seen once. The chain recombines TRBV28 with TRBJ2-7; 7 bases are shared with TRBD1. The CDR3 spans 14 residues. The germline V gene has CDR1 MDHEN and CDR2 SYDVKM. Trimming cost V 6 bases and J 2 bases; bases outside gene matches: 7. The CDR3 region is CASRDPGQPYEQYF. The CDR3 DNA follows: TGTGCCAGCAGGGATCCGGGACAGCCCTACGAGCAGTACTTC.

The chain links TRBV6-5 to TRBJ2-3; tentatively, D is TRBD2 (6 bases). Germline V CDR1 and CDR2: MNHEY, SVGAGI. V was trimmed by 5 bases and J by 7 bases, leaving 10 bases between them. CDR3 length equals 12 residues. The CDR3 nucleotides are TGTGCCAGCAGTCTGGCGGGGTATACGCAGTATTTT. Translated: CASSLAGYTQYF.

This clone was seen just once. The chain employs TRBV7-9 and TRBJ2-6, with D perhaps matching TRBD1 or TRBD2 (7 bases each). CDR3 length: 18 amino acids. Germline lookup yields CDR1 SEHNR and CDR2 FQNEAQ (reference sequence). V was shortened by 6 bases and J by 4 bases, with 22 bases between the two germline ends. This chain's CDR3 is CASRGGDSPAPGANVLTF. As DNA, the CDR3 is TGTGCCAGCAGGGGAGGGGACAGCCCGGCCCCCGGGGCCAACGTCCTGACTTTC.

This chain connects TRBV27 to TRBJ2-7; 12 nucleotides line up with TRBD2. The CDR3 is made up of 17 amino acids. Germline CDR1 reads MNHEY; CDR2 reads SMNVEV (reference sequence). Losses at the gene ends were 4 bases for V and 2 bases for J; bases not matched to a gene: 9. For the CDR3, the DNA is TGTGCCAGCAGTTCAACTCGCCTAGCGGGAGGGCCCTACGAGCAGTACTTC. Translation: CASSSTRLAGGPYEQYF.

The chain carries TRBV9 and TRBJ2-1; TRBD2 matches at 9 bases. There are 16 residues in the CDR3. With V trimmed by 0 bases and J by 7 bases, 8 bases remained unmatched. Germline-derived CDR1 and CDR2 are SGDLS and YYNGEE. The CDR3 sequence: CASSVVAGGRFNEQFF. The CDR3 DNA reads as TGTGCCAGCAGCGTAGTTGCGGGAGGGCGTTTTAATGAGCAGTTCTTC. Variable domain in full (rest from reference TRBV9 and TRBJ2-1): DSGVTQTPKHLITATGQRVTLRCSPRSGDLSVYWYQQSLDQGLQFLIQYYNGEERAKGNILERFSAQQFPDLHSELNLSSLELGDSALYFCASSVVAGGRFNEQFFGPGTRLTVL.

This chain uses TRBV6-5 with TRBJ1-5, with unresolved D. The CDR3 totals 13 residues. The V gene lost 0 bases and the J gene lost 7 bases, with 7 bases spanning the gap. In germline, CDR1 is MNHEY, CDR2 SVGAGI. This chain's CDR3 is CASSYSQRQPQHF. CDR3 nucleotides: TGTGCCAGCAGTTACTCACAGCGACAGCCCCAGCATTTT.

V gene TRBV7-9 combines with J gene TRBJ1-4; TRBD1 might be the D (5 bases). Germline V CDR1 and CDR2: SEHNR, FQNEAQ (reference sequence). Between the trimmed V and J ends, which lost 4 bases and 7 bases, there was a span of 22 bases. The CDR3 runs to 17 residues. The chain's CDR3 is CASSYTLPGPTPEKLFF. The CDR3 nucleotides are TGTGCCAGCAGCTACACACTTCCGGGACCCACACCTGAAAAACTGTTTTTT.

CDR3 DNA: TGTGCCAGCAGATCCGACGCGGACAGGAGCTCCTACGAGCAGTACTTC. It specifies CASRSDADRSSYEQYF. V is TRBV27 and J is TRBJ2-7, with 7 bases lining up with TRBD1. The J segment lost 0 bases and the V segment lost 6 bases, leaving 11 bases of the junction unmatched. Germline loops: CDR1 MNHEY, CDR2 SMNVEV (reference sequence). CDR3 size: 16 residues.

CDR3 DNA: TGTGCCAGCACCCTATTTACTCGGTTGACCGGGGAGCTGTTTTTT. Translation gives CASTLFTRLTGELFF. The V gene is TRBV28, the J gene TRBJ2-2; D call uncertain. Trimming took off 7 bases at V and 5 bases at J, with 17 bases between the two ends. Germline V gives CDR1 MDHEN, CDR2 SYDVKM. The CDR3 sequence is 15 residues long. Looking up the rest from reference TRBV28 and TRBJ2-2 gives the full variable domain: DVKVTQSSRYLVKRTGEKVFLECVQDMDHENMFWYRQDPGLGLRLIYFSYDVKMKEKGDIPEGYSVSREKKERFSLILESASTNQTSMYLCASTLFTRLTGELFFGEGSRLTVL.

The chain joins TRBV9 to TRBJ2-7; 9 nucleotides match TRBD2. Germline V gene lookup returns CDR1 SGDLS and CDR2 YYNGEE. V shed 0 bases and J 3 bases; nucleotides not matched to a gene: 13. The length of the CDR3 is 18 residues. CDR3 residues: CASSVVGRSGRFLYEQYF. CDR3 DNA sequence: TGTGCCAGCAGCGTAGTGGGGCGGAGCGGGAGGTTCCTCTACGAGCAGTACTTC.

V usage is TRBV11-2 and J usage is TRBJ2-3; D possibly matches TRBD1 or TRBD2 (5 bases each). The CDR3 spans 14 residues. Germline V gene data show CDR1 as SGHAT and CDR2 as FQNNGV. V lost 2 bases to trimming and J lost 1 base, with 7 bases between them. The CDR3 here is CASSLRGGTDTQYF. The CDR3 nucleotides are TGTGCCAGCAGCTTAAGGGGAGGCACAGATACGCAGTATTTT.

J is TRBJ2-7 and V is TRBV4-2; TRBD2 matches at 7 bases. Trimming cost V 6 bases and J 0 bases; bases outside gene matches: 8. This CDR3 contains 15 residues. Germline V gene sequence: CDR1 LGHNA, CDR2 YNFKEQ. The CDR3 sequence is CASRGGDLPSYEQYF. The CDR3 region has the DNA TGTGCCAGCAGGGGAGGGGACCTTCCCTCCTACGAGCAGTACTTC.

The rearrangement links TRBV4-3 to TRBJ2-7, with no clear D. The germline V and J ends were trimmed by 0 bases and 5 bases, with 11 bases remaining between them. The CDR3 runs 14 residues. In germline, CDR1 is LGHNA, CDR2 YSLEER. CDR3 coding DNA: TGCGCCAGCAGCCAAGACCTAAGGACGAACGAGCAGTACTTC. Encoded protein: CASSQDLRTNEQYF.

The chain recombines TRBV29-1 with TRBJ2-5; tentative D call: TRBD1 (5 bases). Trimming pared 6 bases from V and 1 base from J, leaving 12 bases between. The germline V gene encodes CDR1 SQVTM and CDR2 ANQGSEA. The CDR3 loop spans 13 amino acids. This chain's CDR3 is CSVNSGFQETQYF. The CDR3 coding sequence is TGCAGCGTCAACTCAGGGTTCCAAGAGACCCAGTACTTC.

The chain has TRBV6-6 and TRBJ2-1; D gene uncertain. The CDR3 sequence is 11 residues long. V dropped 4 bases and J dropped 8 bases, with 6 bases sitting between them. The germline CDR1 and CDR2 sequences are MNHNY and SVGAGI (reference sequence). CDR3 DNA sequence: TGTGCCAGCAGTTTGCTCGATGAGCAGTTCTTC. This gives the protein CASSLLDEQFF.

The chain has TRBV19 and TRBJ2-1, with TRBD2 matching 8 bases. This CDR3 is 13 amino acids long. The J segment lost 6 bases and the V segment lost 5 bases, leaving 3 bases of the junction unmatched. Germline CDR1 and CDR2: LNHDA and SQIVND (reference sequence). The CDR3 nucleotides are TGTGCCAGTAGTTCGGGAGGGCCCAATGAGCAGTTCTTC. Its protein product is CASSSGGPNEQFF.